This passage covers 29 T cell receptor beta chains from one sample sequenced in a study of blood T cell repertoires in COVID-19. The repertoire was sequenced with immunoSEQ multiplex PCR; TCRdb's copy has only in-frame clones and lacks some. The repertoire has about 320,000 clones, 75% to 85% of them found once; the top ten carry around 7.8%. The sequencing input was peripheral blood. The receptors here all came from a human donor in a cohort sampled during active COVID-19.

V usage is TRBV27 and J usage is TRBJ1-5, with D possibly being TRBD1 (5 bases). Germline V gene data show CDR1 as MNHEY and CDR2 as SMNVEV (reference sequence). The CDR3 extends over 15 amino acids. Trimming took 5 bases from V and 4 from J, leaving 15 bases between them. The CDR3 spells CASSETGPLNQPQHF. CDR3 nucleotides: TGTGCCAGCAGTGAAACAGGACCGCTGAATCAGCCCCAGCATTTT.

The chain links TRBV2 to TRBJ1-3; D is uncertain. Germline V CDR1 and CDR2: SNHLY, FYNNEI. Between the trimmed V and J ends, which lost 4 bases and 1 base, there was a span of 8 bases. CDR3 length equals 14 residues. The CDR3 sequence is CASSVRDSGNTIYF. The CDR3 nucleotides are TGTGCCAGCAGTGTTCGGGATTCTGGAAACACCATATATTTT.

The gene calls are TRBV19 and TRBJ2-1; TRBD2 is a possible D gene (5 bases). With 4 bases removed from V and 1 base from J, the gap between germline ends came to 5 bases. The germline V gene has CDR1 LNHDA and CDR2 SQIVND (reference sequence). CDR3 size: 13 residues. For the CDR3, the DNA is TGTGCCAGTAGTAGGGAGTCCTACAATGAGCAGTTCTTC. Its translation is CASSRESYNEQFF.

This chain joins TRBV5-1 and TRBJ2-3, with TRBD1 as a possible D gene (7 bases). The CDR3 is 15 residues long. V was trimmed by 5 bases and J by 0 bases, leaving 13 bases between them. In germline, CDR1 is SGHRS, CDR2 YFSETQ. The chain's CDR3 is CASSVTGTSTDTQYF. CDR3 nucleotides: TGCGCCAGCAGTGTGACAGGGACTAGCACAGATACGCAGTATTTT.

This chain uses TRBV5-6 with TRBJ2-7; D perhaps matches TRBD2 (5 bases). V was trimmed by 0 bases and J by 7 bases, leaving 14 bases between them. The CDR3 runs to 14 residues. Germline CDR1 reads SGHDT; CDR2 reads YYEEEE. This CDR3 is CASSLGAVGREQYF. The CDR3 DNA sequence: TGTGCCAGCAGCTTGGGAGCGGTCGGCAGGGAGCAGTACTTC.

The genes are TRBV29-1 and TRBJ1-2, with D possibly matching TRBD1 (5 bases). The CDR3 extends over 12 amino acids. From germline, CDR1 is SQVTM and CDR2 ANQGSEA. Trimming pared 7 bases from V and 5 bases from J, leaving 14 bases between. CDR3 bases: TGCAGCGCCCCCAGGGTTTGGTATGGCTACACCTTC. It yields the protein CSAPRVWYGYTF.

CDR3 coding DNA: TGTGCCTGGAGTTCTTTGCAGGGTGGCTACACCTTC. The encoded protein is CAWSSLQGGYTF. The chain couples TRBV30 to TRBJ1-2, with a possible D match to TRBD1 (5 bases). This CDR3 has 12 amino acids. Germline V gene lookup returns CDR1 GTSNPN and CDR2 SVGIG (reference sequence). V dropped 2 bases and J dropped 7 bases, with 11 bases sitting between them.

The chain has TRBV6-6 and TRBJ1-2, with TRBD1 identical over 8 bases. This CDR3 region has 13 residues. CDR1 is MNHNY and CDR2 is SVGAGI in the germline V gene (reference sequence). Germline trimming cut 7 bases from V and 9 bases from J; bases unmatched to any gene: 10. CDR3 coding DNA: TGTGCCAGCACCACAGGGGGATGGATTAGCTACACCTTC. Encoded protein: CASTTGGWISYTF.

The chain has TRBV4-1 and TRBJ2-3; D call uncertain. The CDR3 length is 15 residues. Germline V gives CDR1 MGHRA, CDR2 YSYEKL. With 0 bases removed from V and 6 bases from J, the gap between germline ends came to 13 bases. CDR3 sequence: CASSQDQNPGDTQYF. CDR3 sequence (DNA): TGCGCCAGCAGCCAAGATCAGAACCCCGGGGATACGCAGTATTTT.

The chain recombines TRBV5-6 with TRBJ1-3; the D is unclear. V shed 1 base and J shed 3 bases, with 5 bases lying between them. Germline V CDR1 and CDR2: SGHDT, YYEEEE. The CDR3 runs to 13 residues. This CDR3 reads CASSLNSGNTIYF. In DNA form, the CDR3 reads TGTGCCAGCAGCTTGAACAGTGGAAACACCATATATTTT.

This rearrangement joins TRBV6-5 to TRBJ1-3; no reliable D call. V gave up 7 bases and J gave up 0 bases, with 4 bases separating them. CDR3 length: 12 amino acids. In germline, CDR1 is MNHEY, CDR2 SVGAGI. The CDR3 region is CASTGSGNTIYF. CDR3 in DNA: TGTGCCAGCACGGGCTCTGGAAACACCATATATTTT.

The CDR3 DNA sequence: TGTGCCAGCAGCCTAAATGGACAGGCCCTCACAGATACGCAGTATTTT. Protein: CASSLNGQALTDTQYF. J is TRBJ2-3 and V is TRBV11-3, with 7 bases fitting TRBD1. Germline V gene lookup returns CDR1 SGHNT and CDR2 YENEEA. J lost 2 bases, V lost 5 bases, and 10 bases had no gene match. This CDR3 has 16 amino acids.

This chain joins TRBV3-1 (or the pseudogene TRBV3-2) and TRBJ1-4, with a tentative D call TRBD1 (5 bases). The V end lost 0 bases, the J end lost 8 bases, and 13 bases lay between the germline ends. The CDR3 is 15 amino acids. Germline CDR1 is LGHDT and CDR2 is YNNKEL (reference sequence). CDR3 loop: CASSQDRQGWEKLFF. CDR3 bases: TGTGCCAGCAGCCAAGATCGCCAGGGATGGGAAAAACTGTTTTTT.

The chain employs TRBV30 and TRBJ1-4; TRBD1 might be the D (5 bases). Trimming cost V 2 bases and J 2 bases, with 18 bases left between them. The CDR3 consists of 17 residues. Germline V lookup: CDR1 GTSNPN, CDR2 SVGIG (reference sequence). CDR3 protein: CAWSPGLLRGTNEKLFF. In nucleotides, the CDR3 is TGTGCCTGGAGTCCTGGACTACTCCGGGGCACTAATGAAAAACTGTTTTTT. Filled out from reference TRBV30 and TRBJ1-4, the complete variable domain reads SQTIHQWPATLVQPVGSPLSLECTVEGTSNPNLYWYRQAAGRGLQLLFYSVGIGQISSEVPQNLSASRPQDRQFILSSKKLLLSDSGFYLCAWSPGLLRGTNEKLFFGSGTQLSVL.

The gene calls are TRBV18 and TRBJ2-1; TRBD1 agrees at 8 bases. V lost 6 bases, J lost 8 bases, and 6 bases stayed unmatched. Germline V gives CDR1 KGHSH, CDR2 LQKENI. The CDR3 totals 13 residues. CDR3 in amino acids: CASSLSGGDEQFF. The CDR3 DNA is TGTGCCAGCTCTCTATCAGGGGGCGATGAGCAGTTCTTC.

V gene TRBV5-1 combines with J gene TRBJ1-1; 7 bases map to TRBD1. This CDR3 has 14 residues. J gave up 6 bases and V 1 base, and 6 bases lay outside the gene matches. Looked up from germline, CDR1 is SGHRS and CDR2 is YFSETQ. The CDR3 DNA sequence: TGCGCCAGCAGCTTGTCGGGACAGTCAGCTGAAGCTTTCTTT. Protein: CASSLSGQSAEAFF.

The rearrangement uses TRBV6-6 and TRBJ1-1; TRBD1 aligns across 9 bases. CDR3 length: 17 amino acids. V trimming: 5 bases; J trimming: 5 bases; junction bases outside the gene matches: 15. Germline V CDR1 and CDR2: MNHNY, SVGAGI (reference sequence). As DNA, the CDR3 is TGTGCCAGCAGTCTACAAATTAGGACAGGGGTGTGGACTGAAGCTTTCTTT. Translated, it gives CASSLQIRTGVWTEAFF.

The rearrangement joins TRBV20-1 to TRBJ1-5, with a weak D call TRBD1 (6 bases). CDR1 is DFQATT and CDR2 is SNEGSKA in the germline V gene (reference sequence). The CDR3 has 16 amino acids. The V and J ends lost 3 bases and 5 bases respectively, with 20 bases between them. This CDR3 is CSASHRTRGVDQPQHF. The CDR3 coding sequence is TGCAGTGCTAGTCACCGAACCAGGGGTGTCGATCAGCCCCAGCATTTT.

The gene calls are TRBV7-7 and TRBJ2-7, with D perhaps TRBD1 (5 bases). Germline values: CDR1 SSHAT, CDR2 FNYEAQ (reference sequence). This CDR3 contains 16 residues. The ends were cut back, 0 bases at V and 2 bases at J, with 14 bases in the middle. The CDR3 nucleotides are TGTGCCAGCAGCTTAGCTTCCGGACATATAACCTACGAGCAGTACTTC. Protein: CASSLASGHITYEQYF.

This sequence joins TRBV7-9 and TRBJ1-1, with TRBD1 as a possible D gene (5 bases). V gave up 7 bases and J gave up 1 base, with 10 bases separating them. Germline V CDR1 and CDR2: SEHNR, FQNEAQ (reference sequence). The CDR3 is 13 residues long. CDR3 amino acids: CASKGEGNTEAFF. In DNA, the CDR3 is TGTGCCAGCAAAGGGGAGGGGAACACTGAAGCTTTCTTT.

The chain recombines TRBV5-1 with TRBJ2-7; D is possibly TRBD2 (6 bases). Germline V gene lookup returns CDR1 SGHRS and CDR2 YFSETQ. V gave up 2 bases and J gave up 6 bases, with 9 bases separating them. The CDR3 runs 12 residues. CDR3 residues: CASSFEGGEQYF. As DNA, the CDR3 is TGCGCCAGCAGCTTCGAGGGAGGCGAGCAGTACTTC.

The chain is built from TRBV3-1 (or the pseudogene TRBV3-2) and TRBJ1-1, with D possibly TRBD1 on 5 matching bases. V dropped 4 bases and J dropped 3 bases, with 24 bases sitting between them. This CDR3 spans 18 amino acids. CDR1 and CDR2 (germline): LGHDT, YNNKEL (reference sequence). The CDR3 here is CASSLDRMVGELYTEAFF. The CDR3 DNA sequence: TGTGCCAGCAGCCTCGATAGGATGGTAGGGGAATTGTACACTGAAGCTTTCTTT.

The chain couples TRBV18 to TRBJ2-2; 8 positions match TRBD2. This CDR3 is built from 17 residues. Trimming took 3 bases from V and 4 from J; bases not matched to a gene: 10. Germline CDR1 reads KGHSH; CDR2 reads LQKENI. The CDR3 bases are TGTGCCAGCTCACCCCTGGCGGGGGGCCCCACCACCGGGGAGCTGTTTTTT. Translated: CASSPLAGGPTTGELFF.

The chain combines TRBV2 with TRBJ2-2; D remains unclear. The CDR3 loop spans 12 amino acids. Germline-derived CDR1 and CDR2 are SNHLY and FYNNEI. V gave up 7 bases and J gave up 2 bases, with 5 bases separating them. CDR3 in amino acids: CASILNTGELFF. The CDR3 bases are TGTGCCAGCATCCTTAACACCGGGGAGCTGTTTTTT.

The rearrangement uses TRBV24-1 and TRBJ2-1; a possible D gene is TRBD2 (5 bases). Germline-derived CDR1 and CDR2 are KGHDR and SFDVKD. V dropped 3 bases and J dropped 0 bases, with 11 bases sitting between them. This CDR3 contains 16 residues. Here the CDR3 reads CATSDPGADSYNEQFF. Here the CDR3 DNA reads TGTGCCACCAGTGATCCCGGAGCGGACTCCTACAATGAGCAGTTCTTC.

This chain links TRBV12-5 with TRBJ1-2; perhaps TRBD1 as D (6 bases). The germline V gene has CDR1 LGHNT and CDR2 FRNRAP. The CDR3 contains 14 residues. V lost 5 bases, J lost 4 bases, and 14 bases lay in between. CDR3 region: CASGPSGDPYGYTF. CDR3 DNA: TGTGCTAGTGGTCCCTCAGGGGACCCCTATGGCTACACCTTC.

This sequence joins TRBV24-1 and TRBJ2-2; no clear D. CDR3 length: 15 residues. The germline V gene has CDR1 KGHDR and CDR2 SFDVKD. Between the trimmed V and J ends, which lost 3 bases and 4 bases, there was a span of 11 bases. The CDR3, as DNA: TGTGCCACCAGTGATGAGGATCGGAGCACCGGGGAGCTGTTTTTT. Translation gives CATSDEDRSTGELFF.

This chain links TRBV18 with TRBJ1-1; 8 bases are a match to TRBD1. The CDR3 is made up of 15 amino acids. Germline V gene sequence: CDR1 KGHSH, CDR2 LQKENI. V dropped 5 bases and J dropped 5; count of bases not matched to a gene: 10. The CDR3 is CASSSGGQGRTEAFF. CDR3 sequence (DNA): TGTGCCAGCTCATCAGGAGGACAGGGTCGGACTGAAGCTTTCTTT.

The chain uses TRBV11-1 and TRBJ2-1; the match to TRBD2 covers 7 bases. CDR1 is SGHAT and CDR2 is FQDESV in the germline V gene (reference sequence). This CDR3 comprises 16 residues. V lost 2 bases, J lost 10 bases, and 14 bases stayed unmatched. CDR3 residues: CASSLRSPSGLLEQFF. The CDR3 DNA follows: TGTGCCAGCAGCTTACGTAGTCCTAGCGGCCTCTTGGAGCAGTTCTTC.